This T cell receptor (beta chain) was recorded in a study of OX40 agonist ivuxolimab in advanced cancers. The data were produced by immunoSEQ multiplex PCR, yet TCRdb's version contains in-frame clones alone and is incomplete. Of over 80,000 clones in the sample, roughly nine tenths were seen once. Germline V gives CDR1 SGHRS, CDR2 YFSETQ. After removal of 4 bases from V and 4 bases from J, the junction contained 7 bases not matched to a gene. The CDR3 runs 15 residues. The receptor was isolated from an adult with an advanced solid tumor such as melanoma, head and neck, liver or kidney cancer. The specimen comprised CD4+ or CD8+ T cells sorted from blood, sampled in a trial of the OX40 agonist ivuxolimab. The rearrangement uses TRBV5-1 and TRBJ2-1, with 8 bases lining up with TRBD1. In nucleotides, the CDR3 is TGCGCCAGCAGCCCCCGGACAGGGCTTTACAATGAGCAGTTCTTC. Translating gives CASSPRTGLYNEQFF.